A single sample gave rise to the 6 T cell receptor beta chains below, sequenced in a study of shared clonotypes between healthy human individuals. Produced via immunoSEQ multiplex PCR; TCRdb's table is partial and in-frame only. The sample has roughly 330,000 clones, around 72% seen once; the top ten hold around 10%. The sample taken for sequencing was memory CD4+ T cells sorted from blood. Regarding subset: CD45RA-negative fraction. All receptors come from a man aged 25 to 40 in good health.

The chain has TRBV14 and TRBJ2-4, with D perhaps assigned TRBD1 or TRBD2 (5 bases each). The CDR3 consists of 13 residues. Germline-derived CDR1 and CDR2 are SGHDN and FVKESK. Trimming removed 4 bases from V and 6 bases from J, with 10 bases in between. This CDR3 is CASSRLGTNIQYF. CDR3 bases: TGTGCCAGCAGCCGATTAGGGACAAACATTCAGTACTTC.

V usage is TRBV2 and J usage is TRBJ2-7; tentatively, D is TRBD2 (6 bases). V lost 7 bases, J lost 9 bases, and 19 bases lay in between. Germline V gene data show CDR1 as SNHLY and CDR2 as FYNNEI. This CDR3 region has 13 residues. This CDR3 reads CASTRDSERAQYF. The CDR3 region has the DNA TGTGCCAGCACCAGGGACTCAGAGAGGGCGCAGTACTTC.

This sequence joins TRBV5-6 and TRBJ2-1; D is perhaps TRBD1 (5 bases). Trimming pared 5 bases from V and 0 bases from J, leaving 12 bases between. This CDR3 is 15 amino acids long. CDR1 is SGHDT and CDR2 is YYEEEE in the germline V gene. The CDR3 nucleotides read TGTGCCAGCAGTAAGGGGTCCCGCTCCTACAATGAGCAGTTCTTC. It yields the protein CASSKGSRSYNEQFF.

This clone was seen more than once but under ten times. The V and J genes are TRBV30 and TRBJ2-3; D is undetermined. Deletions cut 0 bases from V and 7 bases from J, with 8 bases between. The CDR3 length is 12 residues. CDR1 GTSNPN and CDR2 SVGIG come from the germline V gene (reference sequence). CDR3 loop: CAWSVSGYTQYF. CDR3 nucleotide sequence: TGTGCCTGGAGTGTATCCGGGTATACGCAGTATTTT.

The J gene is TRBJ2-1, the V gene TRBV10-2; D not certain. V gave up 4 bases and J gave up 7 bases, with 8 bases separating them. CDR1 and CDR2 (germline): WSHSY, SAAADI. The CDR3 extends over 12 amino acids. The CDR3 reads CASSVAGNEQFF. CDR3 DNA sequence: TGCGCCAGCAGTGTCGCAGGTAATGAGCAGTTCTTC.

V usage is TRBV5-5 and J usage is TRBJ1-2, with 8 positions matching TRBD1. CDR1 and CDR2 from the germline V gene are SGHKS and YYEKEE (reference sequence). The length of the CDR3 is 15 residues. V was clipped by 4 bases and J by 4 bases; unmatched bases: 9. The CDR3 region is CASSTGTGGPYGYTF. CDR3 DNA: TGTGCCAGCAGCACCGGGACAGGCGGTCCCTATGGCTACACCTTC.